The 11 T cell receptor beta chains below all came from one sample that was sequenced in a study of blood T cell repertoires in COVID-19. Only in-frame clones appear in the TCRdb table, and some are missing; sequencing was by immunoSEQ multiplex PCR. The sample records hundreds of thousands of clones, approximately 86% being singletons. Input material: peripheral blood. Receptors were obtained from a woman in her sixties or seventies with COVID-19, enrolled during active disease.

The chain couples TRBV7-9 to TRBJ2-5; perhaps TRBD2 as D (5 bases). The V and J ends lost 5 bases and 0 bases respectively, with 19 bases between them. Germline V gene data show CDR1 as SEHNR and CDR2 as FQNEAQ (reference sequence). The CDR3 extends over 17 amino acids. CDR3 region: CASSRTPSGTYQETQYF. CDR3 in DNA: TGTGCCAGCAGCCGTACCCCTTCGGGAACGTACCAAGAGACCCAGTACTTC. Variable domain in full (rest from reference TRBV7-9 and TRBJ2-5): DTGVSQNPRHKITKRGQNVTFRCDPISEHNRLYWYRQTLGQGPEFLTYFQNEAQLEKSRLLSDRFSAERPKGSFSTLEIQRTEQGDSAMYLCASSRTPSGTYQETQYFGPGTRLLVL.

This chain joins TRBV11-2 and TRBJ2-1; 10 bases align to TRBD2. The length of the CDR3 is 15 residues. In germline, CDR1 is SGHAT, CDR2 FQNNGV. Trimming took 4 bases from V and 5 from J; bases not matched to a gene: 5. CDR3 bases: TGTGCCAGCAGCTCCTGGACTAGCGGCCACAATGAGCAGTTCTTC. Protein: CASSSWTSGHNEQFF.

This clone was counted a single time. CDR3 protein: CASSLSTYEQYF. CDR3 DNA: TGTGCCAGCAGCTTGAGTACCTACGAGCAGTACTTC. J is TRBJ2-7 and V is TRBV7-9; D not certain. Looked up from germline, CDR1 is SEHNR and CDR2 is FQNEAQ (reference sequence). The CDR3 has 12 residues. Trimming took off 3 bases at V and 2 bases at J, with 5 bases between the two ends.

The gene calls are TRBV11-2 and TRBJ2-7; TRBD2 agrees at 9 bases. Germline-derived CDR1 and CDR2 are SGHAT and FQNNGV. CDR3 length equals 13 residues. Unmatched junction bases numbered 6, after V lost 6 bases and J lost 6 bases. The CDR3 here is CASRPSGGREQYF. CDR3 in DNA: TGTGCCAGCAGACCAAGCGGGGGGCGCGAGCAGTACTTC.

This chain uses TRBV5-4 with TRBJ1-1; 8 bases are a match to TRBD1. From germline, CDR1 is SGHNT and CDR2 YYREEE (reference sequence). V was clipped by 0 bases and J by 3 bases; unmatched bases: 7. There are 16 residues in the CDR3. This chain's CDR3 is CASSLESGGMDTEAFF. Written as DNA, the CDR3 is TGTGCCAGCAGCTTGGAATCAGGGGGCATGGACACTGAAGCTTTCTTT. Looking up the rest from reference TRBV5-4 and TRBJ1-1 gives the full variable domain: ETGVTQSPTHLIKTRGQQVTLRCSSQSGHNTVSWYQQALGQGPQFIFQYYREEENGRGNFPPRFSGLQFPNYSSELNVNALELDDSALYLCASSLESGGMDTEAFFGQGTRLTVV.

This chain links TRBV4-2 with TRBJ1-2; 8 nucleotides align to TRBD1. Germline V gene sequence: CDR1 LGHNA, CDR2 YNFKEQ. The CDR3 contains 16 residues. Trimming took 0 bases from V and 4 from J; bases not matched to a gene: 7. In nucleotides, the CDR3 is TGTGCCAGCAGCCAAGATTTCGGACAGGGCGTCTATGGCTACACCTTC. This gives the protein CASSQDFGQGVYGYTF.

In this sample, this clone turned up a few times. The V gene is TRBV4-3, the J gene TRBJ1-2; TRBD1 matches 7 bases. The CDR3 totals 16 residues. Germline CDR1 reads LGHNA; CDR2 reads YSLEER. V lost 2 bases, J lost 3 bases, and 9 bases stayed unmatched. The CDR3 nucleotides are TGCGCCAGCAGCCAAAGGCTACAGGGGTGGGACTATGGCTACACCTTC. It yields the protein CASSQRLQGWDYGYTF.

The chain combines TRBV5-1 with TRBJ2-3, with a tentative D call TRBD1 (5 bases). The CDR3 length is 13 residues. V lost 4 bases and J 6 bases, leaving 12 bases between the germline ends. CDR1 and CDR2 from the germline V gene are SGHRS and YFSETQ. This CDR3 reads CASSPWGVDTQYF. CDR3 nucleotide sequence: TGCGCCAGCAGCCCGTGGGGCGTGGATACGCAGTATTTT.

The rearrangement joins TRBV7-9 to TRBJ2-1; D perhaps matches TRBD1 (5 bases). V gave up 6 bases and J gave up 4 bases, with 13 bases separating them. This CDR3 region has 14 residues. Germline V lookup: CDR1 SEHNR, CDR2 FQNEAQ (reference sequence). CDR3 sequence (DNA): TGTGCCAGCAGTTCTCAGGACATATACAATGAGCAGTTCTTC. Its translation is CASSSQDIYNEQFF.

V usage is TRBV9 and J usage is TRBJ2-7; TRBD1 agrees at 8 bases. The junction had 6 bases not matched to a gene; V was cut back by 4 bases and J by 0 bases. Germline V gene lookup returns CDR1 SGDLS and CDR2 YYNGEE. CDR3 size: 15 residues. CDR3 in amino acids: CASSPQGQGSYEQYF. For the CDR3, the DNA is TGTGCCAGCAGCCCCCAAGGACAGGGCTCCTACGAGCAGTACTTC.

This chain joins TRBV10-3 and TRBJ2-7, with a possible D match to TRBD1 (5 bases). Germline V lookup: CDR1 ENHRY, CDR2 SYGVKD. This CDR3 has 14 amino acids. Trimming pared 3 bases from V and 6 bases from J, leaving 15 bases between. In DNA, the CDR3 is TGTGCCATCAGTGATCTCCAGGTACAGGCCGAGCAGTACTTC. The encoded protein is CAISDLQVQAEQYF.